Here is one T cell receptor beta chain with its context. The target antigen is unknown. J gave up 7 bases and V 6 bases, and 4 bases lay outside the gene matches. The germline gives CDR1 KGHSH, CDR2 LQKENI. The CDR3 spans 14 residues. The data derive from a study of T cell repertoires in cytomegalovirus infection. Across the whole study: Recently described HLA-C-restricted plus well-studied HLA-B-restricted CMV epitopes were used. The public TCR beta signatures pointed to both CMV infection and matching HLA type. Findings and caveats of the study: Ex vivo responses were dominated by HLA-C-restricted CMV-specific TCR beta clonotypes. The cumulative frequency of public TCR beta families identified carriers of CMV plus the relevant HLA.

TCRdb re-derived calls from the reads in MiXCR, one entry per CDR3 protein. In the table there are roughly 340,000 distinct CDR3 sequences, 29% of which are singletons. The chain carries TRBV18 and TRBJ2-2, with 11 bases fitting TRBD1. The clonotype was recovered from a human donor in good health (CMV status not recorded). Some clones in this sample may be carry-over from other donors' samples. Source: cultured PBMCs, taken from culture after CMV antigen stimulation. The chain's CDR3 is CASSDRGRIGELFF. The CDR3 DNA follows: TGTGCCAGCTCGGACAGGGGGCGAATCGGGGAGCTGTTTTTT.